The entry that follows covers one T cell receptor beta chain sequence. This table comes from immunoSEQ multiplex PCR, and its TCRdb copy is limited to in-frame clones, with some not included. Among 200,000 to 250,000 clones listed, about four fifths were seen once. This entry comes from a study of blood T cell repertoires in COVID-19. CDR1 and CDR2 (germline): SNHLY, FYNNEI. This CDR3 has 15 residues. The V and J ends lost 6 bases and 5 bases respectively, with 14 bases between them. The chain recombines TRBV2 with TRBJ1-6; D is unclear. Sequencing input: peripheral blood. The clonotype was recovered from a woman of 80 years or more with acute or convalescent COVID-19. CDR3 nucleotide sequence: TGTGCCAGCAGCTCTCTAGGTCTGAATAATTCACCCCTCCACTTT. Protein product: CASSSLGLNNSPLHF.